This is a list of T cell receptor beta chains from one sample in a study of cytomegalovirus exposure and HLA in healthy donors. Method: immunoSEQ multiplex PCR; TCRdb's copy keeps in-frame clones and lacks some. The sample holds over 90,000 clones; around 60% are singletons and the top ten take 2.5% to 4%. What was sequenced was PBMCs. The receptors were gathered from a woman aged 45-59 years in good health and CMV-seronegative. Each CDR3 is given with its conserved first and last residue. D genes are given only for firm matches. Some rows have no size entry. The others give once, few or many, or a class for an expanded clone.

NA TRBD2 TRBJ2-1 TRBV4-1 CASSQDAGLAGVREQFF TGCGCCAGCAGCCAAGATGCCGGACTAGCGGGAGTCCGTGAGCAGTTCTTC
few NA TRBJ2-7 TRBV9 CASSLGQTSREQYF TGTGCCAGCAGCTTAGGACAGACCTCTCGGGAGCAGTACTTC
NA TRBD1 TRBJ2-4 TRBV6-6 CASSYSIEDRKNIQYF TGTGCCAGCAGTTACTCGATAGAGGACAGGAAAAACATTCAGTACTTC
NA TRBD1 TRBJ2-7 TRBV7-2 CASSRGGPYEQYF TGTGCCAGCAGCCGAGGGGGCCCCTACGAGCAGTACTTC
few NA TRBJ2-5 TRBV5-1 CASSSPGVGETQYF TGCGCCAGCAGCTCTCCAGGGGTTGGGGAGACCCAGTACTTC
NA TRBD1 TRBJ2-3 TRBV7-8 CASSLAGQGPDTQYF TGTGCCAGCAGCTTAGCTGGACAGGGCCCCGATACGCAGTATTTT
NA TRBD2 TRBJ2-3 TRBV7-9 CASSSSGGFPDTQYF TGTGCCAGCAGCTCCTCGGGGGGGTTTCCAGATACGCAGTATTTT
NA TRBD2 TRBJ2-5 TRBV7-2 CASSWTSGGSETQYF TGTGCCAGCAGTTGGACTAGCGGGGGGTCGGAGACCCAGTACTTC
NA NA TRBJ2-1 TRBV5-1 CASSLEAVNNEQFF TGCGCCAGCAGCTTGGAGGCGGTGAACAATGAGCAGTTCTTC
NA TRBD1 TRBJ2-7 TRBV19 CASSIGGQAAYEQYF TGTGCCAGTAGTATAGGGGGACAGGCAGCCTACGAGCAGTACTTC
NA NA TRBJ1-4 TRBV11-2 CASSLAGGASNEKLFF TGTGCCAGCAGCTTAGCCGGGGGGGCCTCTAATGAAAAACTGTTTTTT
NA NA TRBJ2-4 TRBV29-1 CSVEGVSDIQYF TGCAGCGTTGAGGGCGTTTCAGATATTCAGTACTTC
once TRBD1 TRBJ1-2 TRBV29-1 CSVGGQNYGYTF TGCAGCGTGGGGGGACAGAACTATGGCTACACCTTC
NA NA TRBJ2-5 TRBV7-9 CTSSRGGETQYF TGTACCAGCAGTCGGGGTGGGGAGACCCAGTACTTC
NA TRBD1 TRBJ1-2 TRBV5-1 CASSPETGNYGYTF TGCGCCAGCAGCCCGGAGACAGGGAACTATGGCTACACCTTC
once TRBD1 TRBJ1-1 TRBV5-8 CASSLATGVTEAFF TGTGCCAGCAGCTTGGCGACAGGGGTCACTGAAGCTTTCTTT
few NA TRBJ2-1 TRBV28 CASAGTPSSYNEQFF TGTGCCAGCGCTGGGACACCGAGCTCCTACAATGAGCAGTTCTTC
few NA TRBJ2-7 TRBV18 CASSQRQISYEQYF TGTGCCAGCTCACAGAGACAGATCTCCTACGAGCAGTACTTC
NA TRBD2 TRBJ2-3 TRBV6-4 CASSDLGTSGGDTQYF TGTGCCAGCAGTGACTTAGGGACTAGCGGGGGGGATACGCAGTATTTT
NA NA TRBJ2-5 TRBV5-8 CASSLGQGIETQYF TGTGCCAGCAGCTTGGGTCAGGGGATAGAGACCCAGTACTTC
NA NA TRBJ1-1 TRBV18 CASSPAALDTEAFF TGTGCCAGCTCACCAGCGGCACTCGACACTGAAGCTTTCTTT
NA NA TRBJ2-7 TRBV2 CASSLASTSYEQYF TGTGCCAGCTCACTAGCAAGTACCTCCTACGAGCAGTACTTC
few NA TRBJ1-2 TRBV27 CASSFSFQDGYTF TGTGCCAGCAGTTTTTCCTTCCAGGATGGCTACACCTTC
few NA TRBJ1-5 TRBV7-9 CSSSRQNQPQHF TGTTCCAGCAGCCGACAGAATCAGCCCCAGCATTTT
NA TRBD2 TRBJ2-3 TRBV11-2 CASRGLAGVDTQYF TGTGCCAGCAGAGGACTAGCGGGAGTGGATACGCAGTATTTT
NA TRBD1 TRBJ1-1 TRBV27 CASSLGTVNTEAFF TGTGCCAGCAGTTTAGGGACAGTGAACACTGAAGCTTTCTTT
NA TRBD1 TRBJ2-5 TRBV2 CASTPGQGQETQYF TGTGCCAGCACCCCGGGACAGGGACAAGAGACCCAGTACTTC
NA NA TRBJ1-6 TRBV7-2 CASSLGGLLYNSPLHF TGTGCCAGCAGCCTGGGGGGGCTCTTATATAATTCACCCCTCCACTTT
NA TRBD2 TRBJ2-1 TRBV30 CAWSVLAGIDNEQFF TGTGCCTGGAGTGTACTAGCGGGGATTGACAATGAGCAGTTCTTC
NA TRBD1 TRBJ1-2 TRBV5-1 CASSWSQGAVNYGYTF TGCGCCAGCAGCTGGTCACAGGGGGCGGTTAACTATGGCTACACCTTC
NA NA TRBJ1-2 TRBV2 CASSEAGGRRGETDYGYTF TGTGCCAGCAGTGAAGCGGGGGGGCGAAGGGGGGAGACAGACTATGGCTACACCTTC
NA TRBD2 TRBJ2-7 TRBV5-1 CASSLGGTTSYEQYF TGCGCCAGCAGCTTGGGTGGGACTACCTCCTACGAGCAGTACTTC
NA NA TRBJ2-6 TRBV4-1 CASSHDSSGANVLTF TGCGCCAGCAGCCACGACAGCTCTGGGGCCAACGTCCTGACTTTC